A single sample is the source of the 15 T cell receptor beta chains below, sequenced in a study of T cell repertoires in cytomegalovirus infection. MiXCR, applied by TCRdb to the reads, yields one record per CDR3 protein. The top ten hold 18% of the sample, which has nearly 700,000 distinct CDR3 sequences, approximately 33% seen once. Antigens for these TCRs are unknown. The sequencing here drew on cultured PBMCs, taken from culture after CMV antigen stimulation. These receptors were collected from a human donor in good health (CMV status not recorded). Some clones in this sample may be carry-over from other donors' samples.

The genes are TRBV27 and TRBJ2-7; maybe TRBD1 (7 bases). The CDR3 runs to 18 residues. Germline V gene lookup returns CDR1 MNHEY and CDR2 SMNVEV (reference sequence). Trimming left V 6 bases short and J 0 bases short, with 24 bases between. CDR3 sequence (DNA): TGTGCCAGCAGCCCAGGGGGGCGTTATAGCGGAGCCTCCTACGAGCAGTACTTC. Its protein product is CASSPGGRYSGASYEQYF.

The chain employs TRBV16 and TRBJ1-1; possibly TRBD1 for D (5 bases). CDR1 and CDR2 (germline): KGHSY, FQNENV. Trimming took off 3 bases at V and 3 bases at J, with 20 bases between the two ends. This CDR3 has 17 residues. CDR3 bases: TGTGCCAGCAGCCATATACCCCCGGGGGTAGGGGACACTGAAGCTTTCTTT. The encoded protein is CASSHIPPGVGDTEAFF.

This clonotype was picked up a small number of times. The chain employs TRBV18 and TRBJ2-1; TRBD1 agrees at 12 bases. The trim removed 8 bases at V and 7 bases at J, leaving 6 bases unmatched. The V gene's germline CDR1 is KGHSH and CDR2 LQKENI. This CDR3 is 14 amino acids long. This CDR3 is CASTGTGGQNEQFF. Written as DNA, the CDR3 is TGTGCCAGCACTGGGACAGGGGGCCAGAATGAGCAGTTCTTC.

This clonotype was observed a handful of times. This chain joins TRBV12-3 or TRBV12-4 and TRBJ2-7; D perhaps matches TRBD2 (6 bases). The CDR3 contains 13 residues. V shed 6 bases and J shed 7 bases, with 16 bases lying between them. Here the CDR3 DNA reads TGTGCCAGCAGCGGAGGGACGGACGGAGAGCAGTACTTC. Translation: CASSGGTDGEQYF.

This chain connects TRBV4-1 to TRBJ1-6; 11 nucleotides agree with TRBD1. The V gene's germline CDR1 is MGHRA and CDR2 YSYEKL. This CDR3 spans 18 amino acids. V shed 2 bases, J shed 7 bases, and the junction held 10 bases outside the gene matches. The CDR3, as DNA: TGCGCCAGCAGCCAAAGGATAATCGGGACAGGGGGGAATTCACCCCTCCACTTT. Encoded protein: CASSQRIIGTGGNSPLHF.

This clonotype was detected a few times. CDR3 bases: TGTGCCAGCAGCTTAAGCAAATCCGGGAAGACCCAGTACTTC. The encoded protein is CASSLSKSGKTQYF. The chain uses TRBV11-2 and TRBJ2-5, with D possibly being TRBD2 (5 bases). Germline lookup yields CDR1 SGHAT and CDR2 FQNNGV. The V end lost 2 bases, the J end lost 6 bases, and 13 bases lay between the germline ends. There are 14 residues in the CDR3.

This clonotype has only a few counts. The gene calls are TRBV7-9 and TRBJ2-1; D may be TRBD1 or TRBD2 (5 bases each). The CDR3 has 12 amino acids. The V and J ends lost 5 bases and 14 bases respectively, with 16 bases between them. The germline CDR1 and CDR2 sequences are SEHNR and FQNEAQ (reference sequence). The CDR3 coding sequence is TGTGCCAGCAGCAGGGACCCAACCTCGGAGTTCTTC. The encoded protein is CASSRDPTSEFF.

The V call is TRBV5-1, the J call TRBJ1-1, with 8 nucleotides matching TRBD1. Trimming at V came to 3 bases and at J to 8 bases, leaving 12 bases not matched to a gene. Germline V gene sequence: CDR1 SGHRS, CDR2 YFSETQ. The CDR3 extends over 15 amino acids. CDR3 nucleotides: TGCGCCAGCAGCTCCGGGACAGGCCCCTTGGGGGAAGCTTTCTTT. Its protein product is CASSSGTGPLGEAFF. Complete variable domain (other parts from reference TRBV5-1 and TRBJ1-1): KAGVTQTPRYLIKTRGQQVTLSCSPISGHRSVSWYQQTPGQGLQFLFEYFSETQRNKGNFPGRFSGRQFSNSRSEMNVSTLELGDSALYLCASSSGTGPLGEAFFGQGTRLTVV.

This clonotype was seen more than once but under ten times. The chain employs TRBV7-6 and TRBJ1-4; D unclear. Trimming cost V 0 bases and J 3 bases, with 8 bases left between them. This CDR3 region has 15 residues. In germline, CDR1 is SGHVS, CDR2 FNYEAQ. CDR3 sequence (DNA): TGTGCCAGCAGCTTAGCTGCAGGACCTAATGAAAAACTGTTTTTT. Encoded protein: CASSLAAGPNEKLFF.

This chain uses TRBV7-9 with TRBJ2-3, with 9 nucleotides matching TRBD2. CDR3 length: 17 amino acids. V was clipped by 0 bases and J by 2 bases; unmatched bases: 6. Per germline, CDR1 SEHNR and CDR2 FQNEAQ (reference sequence). CDR3 coding DNA: TGTGCCAGCAGCTTAGCGCGGGCTAGCGGGATCACAGATACGCAGTATTTT. This gives the protein CASSLARASGITDTQYF.

The J gene is TRBJ1-2, the V gene TRBV7-9; 7 bases agree with TRBD1. Per the germline V gene, CDR1 is SEHNR and CDR2 is FQNEAQ (reference sequence). J gave up 6 bases and V 1 base, and 8 bases lay outside the gene matches. The CDR3 is 15 amino acids. DNA of the CDR3: TGTGCCAGCAGCTTAGTGGTGAGACAGGGTAATGGCTACACCTTC. This translates into CASSLVVRQGNGYTF.

CDR3 sequence: CASSQATEGTIYF. In nucleotides, the CDR3 is TGCGCCAGCAGCCAAGCCACCGAGGGCACCATATATTTT. The chain uses TRBV4-3 and TRBJ1-3; D remains ambiguous. V was shortened by 1 base and J by 9 bases, with 10 bases between the two germline ends. Germline values: CDR1 LGHNA, CDR2 YSLEER. The CDR3 spans 13 residues.

Many counts were recorded for this clonotype. The chain carries TRBV7-8 and TRBJ2-3; tentatively, D is TRBD1 or TRBD2 (5 bases each). The CDR3 length is 15 residues. Trimming stripped 6 bases from V and 0 bases from J, with 13 bases between. Germline values: CDR1 SGHVS, CDR2 FQNEAQ. The CDR3 nucleotides are TGTGCCAGCAGGTCGCTAGCAGGGAGCACAGATACGCAGTATTTT. Its protein is CASRSLAGSTDTQYF.

This clonotype was counted between two and nine times. The V and J genes are TRBV12-3 or TRBV12-4 and TRBJ2-3; 7 nucleotides match TRBD2. The junction had 7 bases not matched to a gene; V was cut back by 2 bases and J by 5 bases. The CDR3 has 15 amino acids. CDR3 sequence: CASSLSGRAVDTQYF. CDR3 DNA: TGTGCCAGCAGTTTAAGTGGGAGGGCCGTAGATACGCAGTATTTT.

The chain has TRBV11-2 and TRBJ2-2; D assignment may be TRBD1 or TRBD2 (5 bases each). V dropped 0 bases and J dropped 6 bases, with 8 bases sitting between them. Germline V CDR1 and CDR2: SGHAT, FQNNGV. The CDR3 sequence is 14 residues long. The CDR3 protein is CASSLDEGSGELFF. The CDR3 nucleotides are TGTGCCAGCAGCTTAGACGAGGGGTCCGGGGAGCTGTTTTTT.